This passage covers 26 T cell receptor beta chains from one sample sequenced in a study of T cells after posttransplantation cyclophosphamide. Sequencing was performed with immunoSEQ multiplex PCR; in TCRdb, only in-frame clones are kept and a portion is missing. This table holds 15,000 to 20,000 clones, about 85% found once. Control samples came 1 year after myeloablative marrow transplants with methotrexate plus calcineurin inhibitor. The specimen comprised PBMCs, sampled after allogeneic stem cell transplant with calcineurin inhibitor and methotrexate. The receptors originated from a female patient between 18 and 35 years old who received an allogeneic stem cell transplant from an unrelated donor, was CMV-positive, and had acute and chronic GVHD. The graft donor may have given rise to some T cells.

The CDR3 spells CASSISGGAGETQYF. The DNA of the CDR3 is TGTGCCAGTAGTATATCAGGGGGCGCGGGTGAGACCCAGTACTTC. The genes are TRBV19 and TRBJ2-5; 8 bases match TRBD1. CDR1 LNHDA and CDR2 SQIVND come from the germline V gene (reference sequence). J lost 5 bases, V lost 2 bases, and 7 bases had no gene match. The CDR3 is 15 amino acids. The full variable domain, its missing parts supplied by reference TRBV19 and TRBJ2-5, is DGGITQSPKYLFRKEGQNVTLSCEQNLNHDAMYWYRQDPGQGLRLIYYSQIVNDFQKGDIAEGYSVSREKKESFPLTVTSAQKNPTAFYLCASSISGGAGETQYFGPGTRLLVL.

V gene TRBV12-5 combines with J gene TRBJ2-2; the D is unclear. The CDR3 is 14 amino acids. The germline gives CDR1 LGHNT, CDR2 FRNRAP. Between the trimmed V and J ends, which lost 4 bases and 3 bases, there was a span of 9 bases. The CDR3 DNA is TGTGCTAGTGGTTCGCGTGGTTACACCGGGGAGCTGTTTTTT. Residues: CASGSRGYTGELFF.

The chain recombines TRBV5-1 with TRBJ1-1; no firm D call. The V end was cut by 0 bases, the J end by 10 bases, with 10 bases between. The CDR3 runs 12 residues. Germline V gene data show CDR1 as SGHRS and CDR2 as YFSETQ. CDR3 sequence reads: CASSLERGLAFF. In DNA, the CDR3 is TGCGCCAGCAGCTTGGAAAGAGGGCTAGCTTTCTTT. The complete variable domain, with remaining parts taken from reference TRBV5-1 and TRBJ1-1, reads KAGVTQTPRYLIKTRGQQVTLSCSPISGHRSVSWYQQTPGQGLQFLFEYFSETQRNKGNFPGRFSGRQFSNSRSEMNVSTLELGDSALYLCASSLERGLAFFGQGTRLTVV.

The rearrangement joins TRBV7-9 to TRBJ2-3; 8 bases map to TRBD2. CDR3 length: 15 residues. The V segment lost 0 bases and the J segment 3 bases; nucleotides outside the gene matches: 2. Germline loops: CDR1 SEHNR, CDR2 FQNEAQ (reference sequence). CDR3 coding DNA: TGTGCCAGCAGCTTAGCGGCGGGAGGTACAGATACGCAGTATTTT. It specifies CASSLAAGGTDTQYF.

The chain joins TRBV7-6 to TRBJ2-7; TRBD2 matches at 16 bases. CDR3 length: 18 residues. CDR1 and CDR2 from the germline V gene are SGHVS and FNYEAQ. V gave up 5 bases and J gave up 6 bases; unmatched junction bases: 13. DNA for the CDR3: TGTGCCAGCAGCCCGGGACTAGCGGGAGGGCCCGGTAAGGGCGAGCAGTACTTC. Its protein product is CASSPGLAGGPGKGEQYF.

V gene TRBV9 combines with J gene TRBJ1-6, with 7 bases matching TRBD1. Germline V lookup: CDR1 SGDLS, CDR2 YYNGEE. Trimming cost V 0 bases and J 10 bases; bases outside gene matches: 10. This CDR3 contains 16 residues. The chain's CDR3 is CASSVDRGRGGSPLHF. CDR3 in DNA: TGTGCCAGCAGCGTAGACAGGGGCAGGGGAGGCTCACCCCTCCACTTT.

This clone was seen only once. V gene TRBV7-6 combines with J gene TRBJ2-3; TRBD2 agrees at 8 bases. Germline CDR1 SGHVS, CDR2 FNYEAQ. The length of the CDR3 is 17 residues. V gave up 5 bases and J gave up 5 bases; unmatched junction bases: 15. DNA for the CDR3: TGTGCCAGCAGCCAAGATCTCTTCCGGGAGGGTGAAGATACGCAGTATTTT. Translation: CASSQDLFREGEDTQYF.

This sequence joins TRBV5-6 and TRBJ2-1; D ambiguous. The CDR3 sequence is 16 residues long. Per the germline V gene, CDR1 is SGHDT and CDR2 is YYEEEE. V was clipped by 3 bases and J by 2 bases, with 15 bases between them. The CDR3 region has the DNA TGTGCCAGCAGCTCGCCAAGCATCTCCCCCTACAATGAGCAGTTCTTC. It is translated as CASSSPSISPYNEQFF.

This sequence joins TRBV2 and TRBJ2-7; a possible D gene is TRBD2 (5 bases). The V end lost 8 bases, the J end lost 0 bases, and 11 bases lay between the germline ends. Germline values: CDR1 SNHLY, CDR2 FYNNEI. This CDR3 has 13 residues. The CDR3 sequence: CASVLADSYEQYF. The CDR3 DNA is TGTGCCAGCGTTCTAGCTGACTCCTACGAGCAGTACTTC.

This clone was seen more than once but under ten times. The CDR3 loop reads CASSSTGGNEKLFF. The CDR3 DNA sequence: TGTGCCAGCAGCTCAACAGGGGGTAATGAAAAACTGTTTTTT. The V call is TRBV7-9, the J call TRBJ1-4, with TRBD1 matching over 8 bases. The CDR3 is 14 amino acids. The germline CDR1 and CDR2 sequences are SEHNR and FQNEAQ (reference sequence). Trimming at V came to 4 bases and at J to 4 bases, leaving 2 bases not matched to a gene.

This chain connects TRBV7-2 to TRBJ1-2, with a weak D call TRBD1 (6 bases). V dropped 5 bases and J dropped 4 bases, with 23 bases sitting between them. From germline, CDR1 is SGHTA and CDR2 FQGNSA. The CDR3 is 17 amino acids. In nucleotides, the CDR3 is TGTGCCAGCAGCCGTGATGGGTGGGGACAAACATCCTATGGCTACACCTTC. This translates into CASSRDGWGQTSYGYTF.

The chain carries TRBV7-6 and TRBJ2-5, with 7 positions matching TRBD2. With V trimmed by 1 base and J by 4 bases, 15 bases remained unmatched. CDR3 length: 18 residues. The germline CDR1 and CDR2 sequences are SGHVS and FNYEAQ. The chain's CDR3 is CASSLGTRGSGKRETQYF. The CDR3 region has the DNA TGTGCCAGCAGCTTAGGTACTCGCGGGAGTGGGAAGAGAGAGACCCAGTACTTC.

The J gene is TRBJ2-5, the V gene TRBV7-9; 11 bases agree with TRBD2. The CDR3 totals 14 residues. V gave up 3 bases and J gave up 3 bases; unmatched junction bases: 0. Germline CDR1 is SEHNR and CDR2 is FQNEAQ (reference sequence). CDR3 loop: CASSLTSGEETQYF. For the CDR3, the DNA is TGTGCCAGCAGCTTGACTAGCGGGGAAGAGACCCAGTACTTC.

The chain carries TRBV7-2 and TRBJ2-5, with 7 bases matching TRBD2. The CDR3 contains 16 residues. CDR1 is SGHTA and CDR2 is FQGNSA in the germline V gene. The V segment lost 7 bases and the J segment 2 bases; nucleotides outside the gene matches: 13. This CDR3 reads CASTTQAGVGQETQYF. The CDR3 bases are TGTGCCAGCACCACTCAGGCGGGAGTGGGTCAAGAGACCCAGTACTTC.

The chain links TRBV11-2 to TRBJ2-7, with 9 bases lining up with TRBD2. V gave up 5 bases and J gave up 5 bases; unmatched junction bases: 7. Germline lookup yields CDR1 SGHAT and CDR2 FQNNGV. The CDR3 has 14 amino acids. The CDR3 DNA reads TGTGCCAGCAGCGCCGGGACTAGCTTAGACGAGCAGTACTTC. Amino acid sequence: CASSAGTSLDEQYF.

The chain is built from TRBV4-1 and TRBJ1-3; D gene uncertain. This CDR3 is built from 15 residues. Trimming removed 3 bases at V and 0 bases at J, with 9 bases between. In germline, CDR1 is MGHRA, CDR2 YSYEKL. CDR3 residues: CASSQRGNSGNTIYF. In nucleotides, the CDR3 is TGCGCCAGCAGCCAGCGGGGAAACTCTGGAAACACCATATATTTT.

CDR3 sequence: CASSLEAREGPSYEQYF. As DNA, the CDR3 is TGCGCCAGCAGCTTGGAGGCTAGGGAGGGCCCCTCCTACGAGCAGTACTTC. The rearrangement joins TRBV5-1 to TRBJ2-7; 7 bases line up with TRBD2. The CDR3 has 17 amino acids. V trimming: 0 bases; J trimming: 0 bases; junction bases outside the gene matches: 9. Germline-derived CDR1 and CDR2 are SGHRS and YFSETQ.

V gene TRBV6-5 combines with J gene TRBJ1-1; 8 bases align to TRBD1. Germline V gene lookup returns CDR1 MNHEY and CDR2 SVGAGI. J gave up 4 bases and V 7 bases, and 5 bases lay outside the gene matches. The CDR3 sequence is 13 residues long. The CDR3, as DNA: TGTGCCAGCACCGCGGACAGGGTCACTGAAGCTTTCTTT. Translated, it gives CASTADRVTEAFF.

Written as DNA, the CDR3 is TGTGCCAGCAGCTTGGGACAGGGGGCTTACGAGCAGTACTTC. The encoded protein is CASSLGQGAYEQYF. The chain uses TRBV5-6 and TRBJ2-7, with 10 bases identical to TRBD1. The germline CDR1 and CDR2 sequences are SGHDT and YYEEEE. The CDR3 consists of 14 residues. V lost 0 bases to trimming and J lost 4 bases; unmatched junction nucleotides: 1.

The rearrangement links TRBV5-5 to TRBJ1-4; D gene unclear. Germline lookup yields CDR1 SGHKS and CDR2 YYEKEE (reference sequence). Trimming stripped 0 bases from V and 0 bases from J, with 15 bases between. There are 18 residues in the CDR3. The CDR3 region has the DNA TGTGCCAGCAGCTTGGCCTCAGCCCTGGGAGCAACTAATGAAAAACTGTTTTTT. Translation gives CASSLASALGATNEKLFF.

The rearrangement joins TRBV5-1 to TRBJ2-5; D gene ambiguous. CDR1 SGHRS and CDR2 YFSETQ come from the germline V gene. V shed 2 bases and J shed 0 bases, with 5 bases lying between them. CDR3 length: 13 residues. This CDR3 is CASSFEYQETQYF. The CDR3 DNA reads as TGCGCCAGCAGCTTCGAGTACCAAGAGACCCAGTACTTC.

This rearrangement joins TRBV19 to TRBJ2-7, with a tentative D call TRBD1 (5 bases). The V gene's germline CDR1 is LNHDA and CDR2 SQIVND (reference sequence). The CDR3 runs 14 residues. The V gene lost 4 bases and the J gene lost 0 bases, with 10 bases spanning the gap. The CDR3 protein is CASSTGMTSYEQYF. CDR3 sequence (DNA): TGTGCCAGTAGTACAGGGATGACCTCCTACGAGCAGTACTTC. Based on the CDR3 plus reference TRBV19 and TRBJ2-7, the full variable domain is DGGITQSPKYLFRKEGQNVTLSCEQNLNHDAMYWYRQDPGQGLRLIYYSQIVNDFQKGDIAEGYSVSREKKESFPLTVTSAQKNPTAFYLCASSTGMTSYEQYFGPGTRLTVT.

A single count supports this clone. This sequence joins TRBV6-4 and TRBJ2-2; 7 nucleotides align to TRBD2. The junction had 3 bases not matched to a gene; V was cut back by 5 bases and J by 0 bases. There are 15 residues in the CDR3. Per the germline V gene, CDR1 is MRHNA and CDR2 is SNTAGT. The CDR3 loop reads CASSLSGANTGELFF. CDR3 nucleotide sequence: TGTGCCAGCAGTCTCAGCGGGGCGAACACCGGGGAGCTGTTTTTT.

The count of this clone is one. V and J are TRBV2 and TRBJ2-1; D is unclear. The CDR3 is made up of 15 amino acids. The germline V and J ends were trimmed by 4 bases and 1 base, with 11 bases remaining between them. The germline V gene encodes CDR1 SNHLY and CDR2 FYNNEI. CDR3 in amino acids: CASSGLIISYNEQFF. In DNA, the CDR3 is TGTGCCAGCAGTGGCCTAATTATATCCTACAATGAGCAGTTCTTC.

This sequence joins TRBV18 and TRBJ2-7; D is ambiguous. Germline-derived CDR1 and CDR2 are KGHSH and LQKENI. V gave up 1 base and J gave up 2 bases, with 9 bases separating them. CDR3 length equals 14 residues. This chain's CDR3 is CASSPRAVAYEQYF. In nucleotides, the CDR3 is TGTGCCAGCTCACCACGGGCCGTAGCCTACGAGCAGTACTTC.

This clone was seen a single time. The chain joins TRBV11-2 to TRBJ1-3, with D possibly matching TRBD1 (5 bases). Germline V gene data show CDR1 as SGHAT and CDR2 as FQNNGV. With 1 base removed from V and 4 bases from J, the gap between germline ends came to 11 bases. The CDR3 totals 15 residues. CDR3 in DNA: TGTGCCAGCAGCTTAGCTCCAGGGAAGGGAAACACCATATATTTT. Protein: CASSLAPGKGNTIYF.